This T cell receptor beta chain stems from a study of radiotherapy plus CTLA-4 blockade in lung cancer. Study details: There were objective responses in around 18% of patients, and approximately 30% had disease control.

Findings and limits, study-wide: Radiotherapy with ipilimumab was followed by blood expansion of tumor-derived clones. Increased serum interferon-beta after radiation also reportedly predicted response strongly.

Produced via immunoSEQ multiplex PCR; TCRdb's table is partial and in-frame only. The sample carries about 77,000 clones, nearly 75% recorded once. As to this clone: Its antigen is currently unknown.

Chemo-refractory metastatic non-small-cell lung cancer patients received focal radiation with ipilimumab CTLA-4 blockade. The V gene end was trimmed by 0 bases and the J gene end by 13 bases; junction bases not matched to a gene: 17. Germline-derived CDR1 and CDR2 are SGHTS and YDEGEE. CDR3 length: 16 residues. The clonotype comes from a human donor with non-small cell lung cancer whose response to radiotherapy plus ipilimumab could not be evaluated. This chain joins TRBV5-8 and TRBJ2-7; 9 bases line up with TRBD1. Specimen: peripheral blood, collected from a patient treated with radiotherapy plus ipilimumab. This chain's CDR3 is CASSLAPTPSGQGLYF. For the CDR3, the DNA is TGTGCCAGCAGCTTGGCGCCTACTCCGTCGGGACAGGGTCTCTACTTC. The complete variable domain, with remaining parts taken from reference TRBV5-8 and TRBJ2-7, reads EAGVTQSPTHLIKTRGQQATLRCSPISGHTSVYWYQQALGLGLQFLLWYDEGEERNRGNFPPRFSGRQFPNYSSELNVNALELEDSALYLCASSLAPTPSGQGLYFGPGTRLTVT.